This TCR beta chain was sequenced in a study of human T cells and chemical hapten exposure. Study-level background: Largely, small differences in pooled library volume made per-sample TCR yields vary.

Specified time point: patch test 2, 6 weeks after DPC sensitization. Treatment in this sample: therapeutic diphenylcyclopropenone sensitization with weekly scalp DPC. TCRdb re-derived calls from the RACE reads in MiXCR, one entry per CDR3 protein. This table holds tens of thousands of distinct CDR3 sequences, about 9.3% found once. The germline V gene has CDR1 MNHNS and CDR2 SASEGT. This CDR3 has 15 residues. The V and J ends lost 4 bases and 8 bases respectively, with 18 bases between them. Points on this clonotype: This may be a read error: a much more frequent sequence differs by one nucleotide.

Sequencing was performed on whole blood, taken in connection with sensitization to the hapten diphenylcyclopropenone (DPC). J is TRBJ1-5 and V is TRBV6-1, with D unresolved. This clonotype was sampled from a woman in her forties or fifties with alopecia areata. Some clones in this sample may be carry-over from other donors' samples. This CDR3 is CASSGALRRIEPQHF. CDR3 nucleotides: TGTGCCAGCAGTGGAGCGCTTCGTAGGATCGAGCCCCAGCATTTT.